This T cell receptor beta chain was identified during a study of PD-1 blockade in classical Hodgkin lymphoma. Study details: It was nivolumab at 3 mg/kg, given intravenously every 2 weeks, that patients received.

Described time point: cycle 4 day 1 (C4D1), after 6 weeks of nivolumab. Brentuximab vedotin exposure varied, and every patient relapsed after autologous stem cell transplantation. The CDR3 extends over 15 amino acids. The trim removed 8 bases at V and 0 bases at J, leaving 5 bases unmatched. Germline V gives CDR1 LNHDA, CDR2 SQIVND (reference sequence). Assay used: immunoSEQ multiplex PCR; TCRdb lists only in-frame clones, some missing. The data hold under 40,000 clones, with around 80% observed a single time. Study-level findings and limits: Baseline diversity in complete responders resembled that of newly diagnosed patients. Patients who began taking nivolumab under 1 year after ASCT were left out.

Concerning this clone itself: Its antigen is as yet unknown.

The gene calls are TRBV19 and TRBJ2-4; 9 bases are a match to TRBD1. The TCR originated in a human donor with classical Hodgkin lymphoma. This specimen consisted of peripheral blood mononuclear cells (PBMCs), obtained before the fourth cycle of nivolumab. The CDR3 here is CASGGTGLAKNIQYF. The DNA for the CDR3 is TGTGCCAGTGGGGGGACAGGGCTAGCCAAAAACATTCAGTACTTC. Full variable domain (rest looked up from reference TRBV19 and TRBJ2-4): DGGITQSPKYLFRKEGQNVTLSCEQNLNHDAMYWYRQDPGQGLRLIYYSQIVNDFQKGDIAEGYSVSREKKESFPLTVTSAQKNPTAFYLCASGGTGLAKNIQYFGAGTRLSVL.